This paragraph reports one T cell receptor beta chain. These data come from a study of metastatic and nonmetastatic thyroid tumors. Study-wide context: It was across blood and tumor or nodule tissue from malignant and benign thyroid patients that repertoires were compared.

In the study's own analysis: Researchers built a distant-metastasis classifier for papillary thyroid cancer that drew on CDR3 differences across clinicopathological groups. MiXCR was used by TCRdb to re-call the PCR reads. The V and J calls and clone size are TCRdb's, not the authors'. In the table there are about 32,000 clones, just under 25% of which are singletons. Until they underwent thyroid surgery, no patient had received any treatment. The source of this sequence is a female donor with papillary thyroid cancer or a benign thyroid nodule (not recorded which). Some clones in this sample may be carry-over from other donors' samples. The sample consisted of blood.

CDR3 loop: CASSLTGMGNQPQHF. CDR3 coding DNA: TGTGCCAGCAGTTTGACAGGGATGGGCAATCAGCCCCAGCATTTT. This chain links TRBV6-2 or TRBV6-3 with TRBJ1-5; 7 bases line up with TRBD1. The V gene's germline CDR1 is MNHEY and CDR2 SVGEGT. Germline trimming cut 4 bases from V and 2 bases from J; bases unmatched to any gene: 5. The CDR3 consists of 15 residues.